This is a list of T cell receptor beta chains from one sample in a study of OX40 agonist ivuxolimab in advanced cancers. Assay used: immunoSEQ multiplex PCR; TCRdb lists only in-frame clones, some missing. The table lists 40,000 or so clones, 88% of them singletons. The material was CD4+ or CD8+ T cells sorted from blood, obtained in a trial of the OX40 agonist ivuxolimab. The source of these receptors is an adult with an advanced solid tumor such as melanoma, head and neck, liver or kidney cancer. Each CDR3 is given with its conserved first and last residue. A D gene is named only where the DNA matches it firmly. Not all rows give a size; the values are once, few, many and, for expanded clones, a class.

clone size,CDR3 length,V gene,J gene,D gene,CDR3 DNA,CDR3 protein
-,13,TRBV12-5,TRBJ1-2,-,TGTGCTAGTGGCCCAGGGTTTAAGTATGGCTACACCTTC,CASGPGFKYGYTF
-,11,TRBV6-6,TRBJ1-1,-,TGTGCCAGCAGTAGCGGGACTGAAGCTTTCTTT,CASSSGTEAFF
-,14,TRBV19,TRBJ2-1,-,TGTGCCAGTAGTATAGATGGGCAGGGCGATGAGCAGTTCTTC,CASSIDGQGDEQFF
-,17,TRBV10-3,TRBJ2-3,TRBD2,TGTGCCATCAGGAATACCGCGGGAGGGCCCGTCACAGATACGCAGTATTTT,CAIRNTAGGPVTDTQYF
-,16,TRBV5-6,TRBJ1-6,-,TGTGCCAGCAGCTTGTGGTGGGCGCCGTATAATTCACCCCTCCACTTT,CASSLWWAPYNSPLHF
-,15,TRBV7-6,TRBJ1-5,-,TGTGCCAGCAGCTTCGGTGGGGGTTCCAATCAGCCCCAGCATTTT,CASSFGGGSNQPQHF
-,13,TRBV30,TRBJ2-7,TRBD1,TGTGCCAGGTTGGGGGACAGGGGGAACGAGCAGTACTTC,CARLGDRGNEQYF
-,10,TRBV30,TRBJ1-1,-,TGTGCCTGGAGGAACACTGAAGCTTTCTTT,CAWRNTEAFF
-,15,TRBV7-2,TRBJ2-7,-,TGTGCCAGCAGCCTTGGAGGATGGGGAGATTACGAGCAGTACTTC,CASSLGGWGDYEQYF
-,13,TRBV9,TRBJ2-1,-,TGTGCCAGCAGCCTAGGACAGTCCAATGAGCAGTTCTTC,CASSLGQSNEQFF
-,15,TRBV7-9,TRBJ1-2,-,TGTGCCAGCAGCTCAAAAATCGGGCCCCCCTATGGCTACACCTTC,CASSSKIGPPYGYTF
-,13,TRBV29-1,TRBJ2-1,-,TGCAGCGTCGCCCCCGGGACTCTCAATGAGCAGTTCTTC,CSVAPGTLNEQFF
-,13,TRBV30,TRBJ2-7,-,TGTGCCTGGAGTGGGAGGTTCCCCTACGAGCAGTACTTC,CAWSGRFPYEQYF
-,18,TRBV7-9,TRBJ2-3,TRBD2,TGTGCCAGCAGCTTAGCTCTTGCTAGCGGGGGATCCTTGGATACGCAGTATTTT,CASSLALASGGSLDTQYF
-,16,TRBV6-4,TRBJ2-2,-,TGTGCCAGCAGTGAGGTCCTAGGGGCCCGCCTCGGGGAGCTGTTTTTT,CASSEVLGARLGELFF
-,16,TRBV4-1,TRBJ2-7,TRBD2,TGCGCCAGCAGACCTGGGGGACTAGCGGGGAGCTACGAGCAGTACTTC,CASRPGGLAGSYEQYF
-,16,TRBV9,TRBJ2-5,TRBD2,TGTGCCAGCAGCGTAGGACTAGCGGGAATAAGAGAGACCCAGTACTTC,CASSVGLAGIRETQYF
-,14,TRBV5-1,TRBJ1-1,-,TGCGCCAGCAGCTACCGACAGATGAACACTGAAGCTTTCTTT,CASSYRQMNTEAFF
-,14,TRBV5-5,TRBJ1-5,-,TGTGCCAGCAGCTTTAGAGGGGAAGGCCAGCCCCAGCATTTT,CASSFRGEGQPQHF
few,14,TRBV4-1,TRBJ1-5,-,TGCGCCAGCAGCCAAGAAAGGTTGAATCAGCCCCAGCATTTT,CASSQERLNQPQHF
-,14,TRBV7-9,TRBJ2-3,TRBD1,TGTGCCAGCAGCGGATGGACAGGGACAGATACGCAGTATTTT,CASSGWTGTDTQYF
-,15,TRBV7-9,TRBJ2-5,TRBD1,TGTGCCAGCAGCTATTTCAGGGACAGCCAAGAGACCCAGTACTTC,CASSYFRDSQETQYF
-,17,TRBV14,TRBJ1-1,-,TGTGCCAGCAGCCAAGATCGTCGGGGGGGTTTGAACACTGAAGCTTTCTTT,CASSQDRRGGLNTEAFF
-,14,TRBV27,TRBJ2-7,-,TGTGCCAGCAGTTTAGGCGTGTTACCCTACGAGCAGTACTTC,CASSLGVLPYEQYF
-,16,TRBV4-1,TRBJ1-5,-,TGCGCCAGCAGCCAAGATATCGGACAAAGCCGTCAGCCCCAGCATTTT,CASSQDIGQSRQPQHF
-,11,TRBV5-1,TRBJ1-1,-,TGCGCCAGCAGCTTGGGGGCTGAAGCTTTCTTT,CASSLGAEAFF
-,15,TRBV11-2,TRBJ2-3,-,TGTGCCAGCAGCTTTGGAGGGGGGCTCACAGATACGCAGTATTTT,CASSFGGGLTDTQYF